Described below is a single T cell receptor (beta chain) sequence and its context. Its cognate antigen is unknown. CDR1 SEHNR and CDR2 FQNEAQ come from the germline V gene (reference sequence). There are 15 residues in the CDR3. Trimming took 5 bases from V and 2 from J, leaving 16 bases between them. Treatment noted: oral pan-JAK inhibitor, 5-10 mg twice daily. The sample belongs to a study of CD8+ T cells in alopecia areata. Findings and caveats of the study: Expanded CD8+ clones among the top 100, as well as scalp clonality, were significantly decreased by tofacitinib.

Extraction of RNA preceded its reverse transcription into cDNA, which served as the sequencing template. The assay was immunoSEQ multiplex PCR, and TCRdb's table has in-frame clones only and misses some. The sample has over 95,000 clones, roughly three fifths seen once. This receptor was identified in a human donor with alopecia areata. Source: CD4+ T cells sorted from blood, taken at week 24, from a patient treated with tofacitinib. V and J are TRBV7-9 and TRBJ2-7; possibly TRBD1 for D (5 bases). The CDR3 spells CASSPDDSPPYEQYF. The CDR3 DNA sequence: TGTGCCAGCAGCCCTGATGACAGTCCACCCTACGAGCAGTACTTC. Full variable domain (outside the CDR3, taken from reference TRBV7-9 and TRBJ2-7): DTGVSQNPRHKITKRGQNVTFRCDPISEHNRLYWYRQTLGQGPEFLTYFQNEAQLEKSRLLSDRFSAERPKGSFSTLEIQRTEQGDSAMYLCASSPDDSPPYEQYFGPGTRLTVT.